Each of the 21 T cell receptor beta chains below was sequenced from the same sample in a study of T cells expressing NK-cell markers. TCRdb processed the 5' RACE reads again and assigns one entry to each CDR3 protein, with no DNA. This table holds roughly 450,000 distinct CDR3 sequences. Sequenced sample: blood T cells: a sorted CD56 or NKG2C T cell subset, CD4+ or CD8+ T cells, or bulk PBMC T cells (not recorded which). These receptors originate from a woman aged 45-65 years in good health.

The chain joins TRBV7-9 to TRBJ1-2; TCRdb lists TRBD1, though no DNA is available to test this call. The CDR3 is made up of 17 amino acids. Per the germline V gene, CDR1 is SEHNR and CDR2 is FQNEAQ (reference sequence). The chain's CDR3 is CASSFRAPGQGAGGYTF.

The chain is built from TRBV29-1 and TRBJ2-1. Germline lookup yields CDR1 SQVTM and CDR2 ANQGSEA. The CDR3 consists of 13 residues. The CDR3 sequence is CSVEGATRNEQFF.

The chain employs TRBV5-1 and TRBJ1-1. There are 14 residues in the CDR3. CDR1 and CDR2 (germline): SGHRS, YFSETQ. This chain's CDR3 is CASSSAIMNTEAFF.

The J gene is TRBJ2-5, the V gene TRBV12-3 or TRBV12-4; absent DNA, TCRdb's TRBD1 call cannot be checked. The CDR3 contains 15 residues. CDR3 sequence reads: CASSLGDRVAETQYF.

The chain has TRBV4-1 and TRBJ1-2; TCRdb indicates TRBD1, and absent DNA this call remains unverified. There are 14 residues in the CDR3. Germline V gene sequence: CDR1 MGHRA, CDR2 YSYEKL. The CDR3 spells CASSQEGGLYGYTF.

This chain connects TRBV20-1 to TRBJ2-1; the D gene TCRdb calls, TRBD2, cannot be checked with no DNA. There are 15 residues in the CDR3. Germline CDR1 is DFQATT and CDR2 is SNEGSKA (reference sequence). This CDR3 is CSAREAAGGRDEQFF.

The gene calls are TRBV20-1 and TRBJ1-1; there is no DNA to check the TCRdb D call of TRBD1. The CDR3 runs 12 residues. CDR1 is DFQATT, CDR2 SNEGSKA, per germline (reference sequence). This chain's CDR3 is CSAKRVPSEAFF.

The rearrangement uses TRBV29-1 and TRBJ1-2; TCRdb indicates TRBD1, and absent DNA this call remains unverified. Germline CDR1 SQVTM, CDR2 ANQGSEA. The CDR3 contains 13 residues. The CDR3 sequence: CSVEGQGAGGYTF.

The rearrangement links TRBV30 to TRBJ1-1; TCRdb lists TRBD1, though no DNA is available to test this call. Germline CDR1 GTSNPN, CDR2 SVGIG (reference sequence). The CDR3 covers 15 residues. The CDR3 loop is CAWIRQGAVNTEAFF. The variable domain in full, with the rest retrieved from reference TRBV30 and TRBJ1-1, is SQTIHQWPATLVQPVGSPLSLECTVEGTSNPNLYWYRQAAGRGLQLLFYSVGIGQISSEVPQNLSASRPQDRQFILSSKKLLLSDSGFYLCAWIRQGAVNTEAFFGQGTRLTVV.

The chain carries TRBV19 and TRBJ2-4; the D call from TCRdb, TRBD2, cannot be confirmed without DNA. The CDR3 runs to 20 residues. CDR1 and CDR2 from the germline V gene are LNHDA and SQIVND (reference sequence). CDR3 sequence reads: CASSIGGTELSQLAKNIQYF.

The chain combines TRBV18 with TRBJ2-3; the TCRdb call, TRBD1, lacks DNA for checking. This CDR3 is built from 18 residues. Per germline, CDR1 KGHSH and CDR2 LQKENI. The CDR3 sequence: CASSPTPGTGGRTDTQYF.

The V gene is TRBV27, the J gene TRBJ2-6. The CDR3 length is 14 residues. The germline CDR1 and CDR2 sequences are MNHEY and SMNVEV (reference sequence). CDR3 sequence: CASKRVSGANVLTF.

This chain uses TRBV11-2 with TRBJ2-1; TCRdb's D call of TRBD1 is untestable without DNA. The CDR3 has 16 amino acids. In germline, CDR1 is SGHAT, CDR2 FQNNGV. The CDR3 sequence is CASSSVRGSSYNEQFF.

The chain couples TRBV20-1 to TRBJ2-1; with no DNA, the TCRdb D assignment of TRBD2 cannot be verified. This CDR3 comprises 12 residues. CDR1 DFQATT and CDR2 SNEGSKA come from the germline V gene (reference sequence). Here the CDR3 reads CSARGGLAEQFF.

The chain carries TRBV7-2 and TRBJ2-5. Germline CDR1 is SGHTA and CDR2 is FQGNSA. The CDR3 runs 14 residues. CDR3 sequence: CASSLEVFQETQYF.

The gene calls are TRBV9 and TRBJ1-1; TCRdb's D gene call, TRBD1, goes unchecked for lack of DNA. The CDR3 loop spans 14 amino acids. The germline gives CDR1 SGDLS, CDR2 YYNGEE. The CDR3 reads CASSALQGPSEAFF.

The rearrangement links TRBV5-1 to TRBJ2-7; lacking DNA, the TRBD2 call made by TCRdb goes unchecked. CDR1 is SGHRS, CDR2 YFSETQ, per germline. CDR3 length: 14 residues. The CDR3 protein is CASSSTSGSPEQYF.

The V gene is TRBV20-1, the J gene TRBJ2-1; TCRdb reports TRBD1, a call that lacks DNA to check it against. Looked up from germline, CDR1 is DFQATT and CDR2 is SNEGSKA (reference sequence). The CDR3 extends over 16 amino acids. CDR3 in amino acids: CSARSPPTVSFNEQFF.

The rearrangement links TRBV5-1 to TRBJ2-1; checking the TCRdb D call of TRBD1 is not possible without DNA. The CDR3 is 15 residues long. Germline V gene data show CDR1 as SGHRS and CDR2 as YFSETQ. CDR3 loop: CASSPEGVSYNEQFF.

The rearrangement uses TRBV5-1 and TRBJ2-1; TCRdb's D call of TRBD2 is untestable without DNA. The CDR3 is 14 amino acids. Germline assignment: CDR1 SGHRS and CDR2 YFSETQ. This chain's CDR3 is CASSPGPFRDEQFF.

The V and J genes are TRBV6-5 and TRBJ2-1; TCRdb names TRBD2, which stays unverified in the absence of DNA. Germline V gene lookup returns CDR1 MNHEY and CDR2 SVGAGI. CDR3 length: 14 residues. The CDR3 sequence is CATKRDFSYNEQFF.